The 15 T cell receptor beta chains below all came from one sample that was sequenced in a study of T cells in localized non-small cell lung cancer. Sequenced by immunoSEQ multiplex PCR; TCRdb stores in-frame clones only, minus some. The profile covers tens of thousands of clones, with roughly 86% appearing a single time and approximately 3.5% taken by the ten largest. Sequences were derived from peripheral blood, sampled before any cancer treatment. The receptors were gathered from a man aged 18-55 years with stage I lung adenocarcinoma.

This sequence joins TRBV5-1 and TRBJ1-2; D is possibly TRBD1 (5 bases). CDR1 is SGHRS, CDR2 YFSETQ, per germline. Trimming removed 0 bases at V and 4 bases at J, with 16 bases between. The CDR3 runs to 16 residues. The CDR3 sequence: CASSLAGDGKAYGYTF. The CDR3 region has the DNA TGCGCCAGCAGCTTGGCGGGGGACGGGAAGGCCTATGGCTACACCTTC.

This chain uses TRBV7-2 with TRBJ2-7; D perhaps matches TRBD1 (6 bases). This CDR3 is built from 16 residues. The V gene's germline CDR1 is SGHTA and CDR2 FQGNSA. V was shortened by 6 bases and J by 4 bases, with 22 bases between the two germline ends. This CDR3 reads CASSGQSGNTGYEQYF. Here the CDR3 DNA reads TGTGCCAGCAGTGGACAGTCGGGGAACACTGGATACGAGCAGTACTTC.

This rearrangement joins TRBV30 to TRBJ1-2; 8 bases fit TRBD1. This CDR3 is 11 amino acids long. In germline, CDR1 is GTSNPN, CDR2 SVGIG (reference sequence). V trimming: 4 bases; J trimming: 9 bases; junction bases outside the gene matches: 4. Here the CDR3 reads CAWMTGARYTF. The CDR3 DNA reads as TGTGCCTGGATGACAGGGGCCCGCTACACCTTC. Complete variable domain (other parts from reference TRBV30 and TRBJ1-2): SQTIHQWPATLVQPVGSPLSLECTVEGTSNPNLYWYRQAAGRGLQLLFYSVGIGQISSEVPQNLSASRPQDRQFILSSKKLLLSDSGFYLCAWMTGARYTFGSGTRLTVV.

The V call is TRBV28, the J call TRBJ2-5; 14 bases map to TRBD2. The trim removed 6 bases at V and 1 base at J, leaving 7 bases unmatched. The germline gives CDR1 MDHEN, CDR2 SYDVKM. The CDR3 length is 17 residues. The CDR3 sequence is CASSWGLAGDSQETQYF. In DNA, the CDR3 is TGTGCCAGCAGCTGGGGACTAGCGGGGGATAGCCAAGAGACCCAGTACTTC.

CDR3 in amino acids: CAWSKGRGTSYEQYF. Written as DNA, the CDR3 is TGTGCCTGGAGCAAGGGGCGCGGTACCTCCTACGAGCAGTACTTC. V gene TRBV30 combines with J gene TRBJ2-7, with D tentatively TRBD1 (5 bases). V was shortened by 3 bases and J by 0 bases, with 15 bases between the two germline ends. This CDR3 is 15 amino acids long. Germline loops: CDR1 GTSNPN, CDR2 SVGIG (reference sequence).

The chain employs TRBV19 and TRBJ2-1, with 9 bases aligning to TRBD2. The V gene's germline CDR1 is LNHDA and CDR2 SQIVND (reference sequence). J lost 3 bases, V lost 4 bases, and 4 bases had no gene match. This CDR3 comprises 15 residues. CDR3 DNA sequence: TGTGCCAGTAGTACTAAGCGGGGGGTCTACAATGAGCAGTTCTTC. Protein product: CASSTKRGVYNEQFF.

The chain links TRBV6-5 to TRBJ2-5, with 10 bases identical to TRBD2. Germline CDR1 and CDR2: MNHEY and SVGAGI. With V trimmed by 6 bases and J by 5 bases, 3 bases remained unmatched. The length of the CDR3 is 13 residues. CDR3 nucleotide sequence: TGTGCCAGCAGACTAGCGGGGCGGGAGACCCAGTACTTC. It specifies CASRLAGRETQYF.

This chain joins TRBV7-3 and TRBJ2-5; unclear D gene. The CDR3 is 12 residues long. Trimming cost V 5 bases and J 0 bases, with 4 bases left between them. Germline V gene lookup returns CDR1 SGHTA and CDR2 FQGTGA. Here the CDR3 DNA reads TGTGCCAGCAGCCCAAACCAAGAGACCCAGTACTTC. Translation: CASSPNQETQYF.

The chain links TRBV18 to TRBJ1-3; maybe TRBD1 (6 bases). Germline lookup yields CDR1 KGHSH and CDR2 LQKENI. The V gene lost 5 bases and the J gene lost 0 bases, with 11 bases spanning the gap. This CDR3 region has 15 residues. CDR3 nucleotide sequence: TGTGCCAGCTCAAGCGACAGGAGCTCTGGAAACACCATATATTTT. Protein sequence: CASSSDRSSGNTIYF.

The chain combines TRBV5-5 with TRBJ1-2; D not certain. Trimming pared 5 bases from V and 1 base from J, leaving 15 bases between. CDR3 length equals 15 residues. Looked up from germline, CDR1 is SGHKS and CDR2 is YYEKEE (reference sequence). The CDR3 sequence: CASSPDLGGNYGYTF. The CDR3 DNA follows: TGTGCCAGCAGTCCCGATCTGGGCGGTAACTATGGCTACACCTTC.

This chain connects TRBV19 to TRBJ1-1; weak D call: TRBD1 (6 bases). This CDR3 has 14 residues. The germline V gene has CDR1 LNHDA and CDR2 SQIVND (reference sequence). The V gene lost 8 bases and the J gene lost 4 bases, with 17 bases spanning the gap. The CDR3 is CASDRREGGTEAFF. CDR3 sequence (DNA): TGTGCCAGTGACAGGAGGGAGGGGGGCACTGAAGCTTTCTTT.

The chain carries TRBV6-1 and TRBJ1-4; D is unresolved. Germline V CDR1 and CDR2: MNHNS, SASEGT. The CDR3 spans 15 residues. V was shortened by 2 bases and J by 2 bases, with 9 bases between the two germline ends. Here the CDR3 reads CASSERLGTNEKLFF. The DNA for the CDR3 is TGTGCCAGCAGTGAACGGTTGGGGACTAATGAAAAACTGTTTTTT.

This clone showed up just a few times. The chain is built from TRBV13 and TRBJ1-2, with D tentatively TRBD1 (5 bases). V lost 0 bases and J 2 bases, leaving 13 bases between the germline ends. The CDR3 is 16 amino acids. CDR1 and CDR2 from the germline V gene are PRHDT and FYEKMQ (reference sequence). The CDR3 nucleotides are TGTGCCAGCAGCTTAGGCCTACCTCCAGGGAACTATGGCTACACCTTC. Translating gives CASSLGLPPGNYGYTF.

This chain links TRBV6-1 with TRBJ2-3, with a possible D match to TRBD2 (7 bases). Between the trimmed V and J ends, which lost 6 bases and 6 bases, there was a span of 13 bases. This CDR3 is built from 13 residues. Germline CDR1 is MNHNS and CDR2 is SASEGT. In nucleotides, the CDR3 is TGTGCCAGCAGAGTGGGGGGGCTGGATACGCAGTATTTT. It codes for CASRVGGLDTQYF.

The V call is TRBV7-2, the J call TRBJ2-7, with D perhaps matching TRBD1 or TRBD2 (6 bases each). V was pared by 0 bases and J by 3 bases, with 12 bases between. CDR1 and CDR2 from the germline V gene are SGHTA and FQGNSA. The CDR3 runs 15 residues. The DNA of the CDR3 is TGTGCCAGCAGCTTAGCGGGGGGCGCCTACTACGAGCAGTACTTC. Its protein product is CASSLAGGAYYEQYF.